Sequencing of this T cell receptor beta chain was carried out in a study of human T cells and chemical hapten exposure. The overall study: Donors were sensitized with 2% DPC on the upper inner arm. Cases of alopecia areata, totalis or universalis occurred in a predominantly female patient group. General study results and limits: TCRs exceeding a frequency of 1 in 1000 stayed unchanged under DPC sensitization.

The CDR3 runs 15 residues. Looked up from germline, CDR1 is LGHNA and CDR2 is YSLEER. The V end lost 8 bases, the J end lost 0 bases, and 14 bases lay between the germline ends. In regard to this clonotype: Its antigen is not known.

TCRdb re-analysed the RACE reads in MiXCR, keeping a single row per CDR3 protein. Among under 200,000 distinct CDR3 sequences, approximately 30% were seen once, and the ten largest hold under 2.5%. Time point described: patch test 3, about 24 weeks after DPC sensitization. Indicated treatment: therapeutic diphenylcyclopropenone sensitization with weekly scalp DPC. This rearrangement joins TRBV4-3 to TRBJ1-3; weak D call: TRBD1 (5 bases). The sequence came from a young woman with alopecia areata. Some clones in this sample may be carry-over from other donors' samples. The material sequenced was whole blood, taken in connection with sensitization to the hapten diphenylcyclopropenone (DPC). As DNA, the CDR3 is TGCGCCAGCGGAAGAGGGACGGGCTCTGGAAACACCATATATTTT. The encoded protein is CASGRGTGSGNTIYF.